This record looks at one TCR beta chain sequence and its context. The sample comes from a study of blood T cell repertoires in COVID-19. Study information: The cDNA or gDNA used as material had been derived from T cells, B-cell-depleted T cells, or PBMCs.

V shed 4 bases and J shed 3 bases, with 13 bases lying between them. This CDR3 has 15 residues. Per germline, CDR1 MNHEY and CDR2 SVGEGT. Original processing notes: Estimates of nucleated cell counts were drawn from the amplification of reference gene primers. TCRdb's table, derived via immunoSEQ multiplex PCR, lists solely in-frame clones and lacks some. V and J calls and clone size are given by that table; D and trimming were obtained from the DNA. The table has 150,000 to 250,000 clones, around 79% seen once. Enrollment of patients from Seattle took place during active infection, with longitudinal follow-up.

The material sequenced was peripheral blood. The TCR originated in a woman aged 40 to 49 with COVID-19, enrolled during active disease. V is TRBV6-2 or TRBV6-3 and J is TRBJ1-5; possibly TRBD1 for D (5 bases). CDR3 region: CASSSLGGANQPQHF. Written as DNA, the CDR3 is TGTGCCAGCAGTTCTCTGGGCGGGGCCAATCAGCCCCAGCATTTT.